What follows describes a single TCR beta chain. CDR3 length: 16 residues. This sample was taken from a study of blood T cell repertoires in COVID-19. Study details: Donors in the United States, Italy and Spain gave samples during acute or convalescent COVID-19. Sources were T cells, B-cell-depleted T cells, or PBMCs; the material itself was cDNA or gDNA.

Original processing notes: Amplifying reference gene primers gave estimates of nucleated cell counts. Sequencing was performed with immunoSEQ multiplex PCR; in TCRdb, only in-frame clones are kept and a portion is missing. V and J calls and clone size come straight from that table; D and trimming were deduced from the DNA. The sample carries under 250,000 clones, around four fifths recorded once. Source material: peripheral blood. This sequence joins TRBV21-1 and TRBJ2-3; the DNA was not used to check the table's D call, TRBD2. TRBV21-1 is given as a pseudogene. The TCR sequence derives from a middle-aged man with active or convalescent COVID-19. The CDR3 here is CASKGGDSGDRNTQYF. The CDR3 nucleotides are TGTGCCAGCAAGGGAGGGGATAGCGGGGATCGGAATACGCAGTATTTT.